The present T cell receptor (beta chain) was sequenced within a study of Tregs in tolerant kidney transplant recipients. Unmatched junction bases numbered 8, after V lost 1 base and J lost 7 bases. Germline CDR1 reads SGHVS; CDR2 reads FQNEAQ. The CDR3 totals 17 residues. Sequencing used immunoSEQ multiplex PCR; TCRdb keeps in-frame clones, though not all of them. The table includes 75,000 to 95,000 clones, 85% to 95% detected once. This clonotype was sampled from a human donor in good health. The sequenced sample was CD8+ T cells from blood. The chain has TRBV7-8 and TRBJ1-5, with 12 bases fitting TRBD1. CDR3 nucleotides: TGTGCCAGCAGCTTAGGAGGGACAGGGGGCTCGCGCCAGCCCCAGCATTTT. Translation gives CASSLGGTGGSRQPQHF.